This T cell receptor beta chain comes out of a study of cytomegalovirus exposure and HLA in healthy donors. PCR involved 60 Vbeta and 13 Jbeta primers. Only in-frame clones appear in the TCRdb table, and some are missing; sequencing was by immunoSEQ multiplex PCR. Here the sample spans about 140,000 clones, roughly 76% being singletons. Material for sequencing was PBMCs. The sequence was obtained from a man aged 18 to 30 in good health and CMV-seronegative.

The CDR3 here is CASSQEWTSGYNEQFF. The DNA of the CDR3 is TGTGCCAGCAGCCAAGAATGGACTAGCGGTTACAATGAGCAGTTCTTC. The J gene is TRBJ2-1, the V gene TRBV4-2, with 10 nucleotides matching TRBD2. The CDR3 contains 16 residues. CDR1 and CDR2 (germline): LGHNA, YNFKEQ. After removal of 0 bases from V and 4 bases from J, the junction contained 3 bases not matched to a gene.